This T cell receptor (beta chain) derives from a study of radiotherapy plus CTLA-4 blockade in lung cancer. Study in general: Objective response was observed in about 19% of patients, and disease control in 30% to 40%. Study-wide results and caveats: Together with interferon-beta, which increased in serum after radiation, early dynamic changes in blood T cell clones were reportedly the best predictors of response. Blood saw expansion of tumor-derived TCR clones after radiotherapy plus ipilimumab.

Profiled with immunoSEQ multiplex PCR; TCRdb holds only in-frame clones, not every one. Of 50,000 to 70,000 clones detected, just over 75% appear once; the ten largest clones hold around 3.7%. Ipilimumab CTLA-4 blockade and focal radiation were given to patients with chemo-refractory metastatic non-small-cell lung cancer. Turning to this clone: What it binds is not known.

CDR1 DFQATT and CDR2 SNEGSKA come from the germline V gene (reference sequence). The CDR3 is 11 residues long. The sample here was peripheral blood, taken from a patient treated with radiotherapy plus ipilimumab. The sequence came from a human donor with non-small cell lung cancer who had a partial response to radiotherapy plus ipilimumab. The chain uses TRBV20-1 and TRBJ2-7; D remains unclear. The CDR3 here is CSPRSTYEQYF. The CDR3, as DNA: TGCAGCCCCCGCAGTACCTACGAGCAGTACTTC.